These 19 T cell receptor beta chains originate from one sample sequenced in a study of blood T cell repertoires in COVID-19. Sequenced by immunoSEQ multiplex PCR; TCRdb stores in-frame clones only, minus some. The sample lists some 180,000 clones, approximately 89% occurring once. Sequenced: peripheral blood. Source of these receptors: a woman aged 60 to 75 with acute or convalescent COVID-19.

The chain carries TRBV13 and TRBJ2-2; 8 nucleotides align to TRBD2. The length of the CDR3 is 15 residues. CDR1 is PRHDT, CDR2 FYEKMQ, per germline (reference sequence). V shed 8 bases, J shed 9 bases, and the junction held 14 bases outside the gene matches. The CDR3 protein is CASRLPGTSIRELFF. CDR3 nucleotides: TGTGCCAGCCGGCTACCGGGGACTAGTATTAGGGAGCTGTTTTTT.

The gene calls are TRBV10-3 and TRBJ1-5; D may be TRBD1 (5 bases). CDR3 length equals 15 residues. V was shortened by 11 bases and J by 1 base, with 18 bases between the two germline ends. From germline, CDR1 is ENHRY and CDR2 SYGVKD. CDR3 nucleotides: TGTGCCGCGTCGCCAGGGCATGAAAGCAATCAGCCCCAGCATTTT. Translation: CAASPGHESNQPQHF.

This clone was seen a handful of times. The chain couples TRBV27 to TRBJ2-1, with 9 positions matching TRBD2. V was clipped by 3 bases and J by 1 base; unmatched bases: 10. The V gene's germline CDR1 is MNHEY and CDR2 SMNVEV (reference sequence). The CDR3 has 18 residues. The CDR3 bases are TGTGCCAGCAGTTTGGTCGCGGGAGGGCCCCCGTCCTACAATGAGCAGTTCTTC. This encodes CASSLVAGGPPSYNEQFF.

Notes on this clone: Other DNA sequences in this specimen translate into the identical CDR3. The CDR3 DNA sequence: TGTGCCAGCAGGGCAGGGGTGAACACTGAAGCTTTCTTT. The encoded protein is CASRAGVNTEAFF. The genes are TRBV6-5 and TRBJ1-1; a possible D gene is TRBD1 (6 bases). Germline V gene data show CDR1 as MNHEY and CDR2 as SVGAGI. The CDR3 runs 13 residues. Trimming removed 6 bases at V and 0 bases at J, with 8 bases between.

The rearrangement joins TRBV13 to TRBJ2-7; tentatively, D is TRBD1 (6 bases). This CDR3 region has 14 residues. The germline gives CDR1 PRHDT, CDR2 FYEKMQ (reference sequence). V was cut by 6 bases and J by 4 bases, with 16 bases left in between. CDR3: CASSLRGVLYEQYF. CDR3 DNA: TGTGCCAGCAGTCTCAGGGGAGTCCTTTACGAGCAGTACTTC.

This rearrangement joins TRBV7-8 to TRBJ2-2; 12 nucleotides align to TRBD2. The CDR3 runs to 18 residues. Trimming at V came to 3 bases and at J to 7 bases, leaving 12 bases not matched to a gene. The germline V gene encodes CDR1 SGHVS and CDR2 FQNEAQ. CDR3 sequence: CASSFRSLAGGPVGELFF. CDR3 nucleotides: TGTGCCAGCAGCTTCCGTTCTCTAGCGGGAGGGCCGGTCGGGGAGCTGTTTTTT.

This chain joins TRBV18 and TRBJ2-7; perhaps TRBD1 as D (5 bases). V dropped 3 bases and J dropped 6 bases, with 12 bases sitting between them. The CDR3 is 13 amino acids. Germline CDR1 reads KGHSH; CDR2 reads LQKENI. The CDR3 protein is CASSPKDQGEQYV. The DNA for the CDR3 is TGTGCCAGCTCACCTAAGGACCAGGGCGAGCAGTACGTC.

The rearrangement joins TRBV30 to TRBJ1-1, with 8 bases aligning to TRBD1. The CDR3 is made up of 17 amino acids. V was clipped by 0 bases and J by 1 base; unmatched bases: 10. Germline CDR1 and CDR2: GTSNPN and SVGIG (reference sequence). The DNA for the CDR3 is TGTGCCTGGAGTGTGGGTTTTTTAGGACAGGGGAACACTGAAGCTTTCTTT. Translation: CAWSVGFLGQGNTEAFF.

This chain links TRBV6-6 with TRBJ1-1; TRBD1 matches 9 bases. The germline gives CDR1 MNHNY, CDR2 SVGAGI (reference sequence). CDR3 length: 16 amino acids. Trimming at V came to 6 bases and at J to 6 bases, leaving 14 bases not matched to a gene. The CDR3 protein is CASRGMGQGKMAEAFF. The CDR3 DNA is TGTGCCAGCAGGGGGATGGGACAGGGAAAGATGGCTGAAGCTTTCTTT.

CDR3 DNA: TGTGCCAGCAGCTCTTGGCCTGGCACTGAAGCTTTCTTT. Translated, it gives CASSSWPGTEAFF. The J gene is TRBJ1-1, the V gene TRBV11-2; the D is unclear. The V gene lost 4 bases and the J gene lost 4 bases, with 10 bases spanning the gap. In germline, CDR1 is SGHAT, CDR2 FQNNGV. The CDR3 contains 13 residues.

The rearrangement joins TRBV19 to TRBJ2-2, with 7 bases identical to TRBD2. J was trimmed by 2 bases and V by 7 bases; bases with no gene match: 4. This CDR3 contains 14 residues. Germline V CDR1 and CDR2: LNHDA, SQIVND (reference sequence). In DNA, the CDR3 is TGTGCCAGTACACCTAGCGGAAACACCGGGGAGCTGTTTTTT. Its protein is CASTPSGNTGELFF.

This chain joins TRBV5-4 and TRBJ2-7, with TRBD2 matching 8 bases. The germline gives CDR1 SGHNT, CDR2 YYREEE (reference sequence). J lost 5 bases, V lost 4 bases, and 11 bases had no gene match. The CDR3 has 15 residues. In nucleotides, the CDR3 is TGTGCCAGCAGCCTCGGACTAGCCACCCCGAACGAGCAGTACGTC. Translation gives CASSLGLATPNEQYV.

Remarks on this clone: The sample has other DNA sequences that encode this CDR3 too. The CDR3 DNA reads TGTGCCAGCAGCGCAGCGGGATCCACAGATACGCAGTATTTT. This encodes CASSAAGSTDTQYF. The chain couples TRBV9 to TRBJ2-3, with 7 bases matching TRBD2. The germline V gene encodes CDR1 SGDLS and CDR2 YYNGEE. This CDR3 contains 14 residues. V shed 3 bases and J 2 bases; nucleotides not matched to a gene: 3.

The chain combines TRBV9 with TRBJ2-2, with 11 bases aligning to TRBD2. This CDR3 comprises 18 residues. The germline CDR1 and CDR2 sequences are SGDLS and YYNGEE. Trimming removed 0 bases from V and 0 bases from J; junction bases left unmatched: 4. This CDR3 reads CASSVELAGAANTGELFF. The CDR3 DNA reads as TGTGCCAGCAGCGTAGAACTAGCGGGAGCCGCGAACACCGGGGAGCTGTTTTTT.

The count of this clone is one. The chain couples TRBV6-5 to TRBJ1-3; D unclear. Trimming removed 5 bases from V and 3 bases from J, with 8 bases in between. The CDR3 has 13 residues. Germline loops: CDR1 MNHEY, CDR2 SVGAGI. The CDR3 here is CASSREVGNTIYF. Written as DNA, the CDR3 is TGTGCCAGCAGTCGGGAAGTTGGAAACACCATATATTTT.

V and J are TRBV2 and TRBJ1-2; 9 bases fit TRBD1. The CDR3 runs 13 residues. CDR1 SNHLY and CDR2 FYNNEI come from the germline V gene. V lost 6 bases, J lost 4 bases, and 3 bases stayed unmatched. The CDR3 here is CASSQTGGYGYTF. The CDR3 DNA reads TGTGCCAGCAGCCAGACAGGGGGCTATGGCTACACCTTC.

The sample holds a few counts of this clone. The V call is TRBV29-1, the J call TRBJ2-7; no definite D call. Trimming cost V 4 bases and J 6 bases, with 13 bases left between them. Germline-derived CDR1 and CDR2 are SQVTM and ANQGSEA. The CDR3 runs to 12 residues. CDR3 protein: CSVVLPPSEQYF. The CDR3 DNA reads as TGCAGCGTTGTCTTGCCACCCAGCGAGCAGTACTTC.

The V gene is TRBV30, the J gene TRBJ2-3; 8 bases are a match to TRBD2. Per the germline V gene, CDR1 is GTSNPN and CDR2 is SVGIG (reference sequence). This CDR3 comprises 14 residues. V gave up 3 bases and J gave up 4 bases; unmatched junction bases: 6. The CDR3 sequence is CAWRRGRPPDTQYF. CDR3 nucleotide sequence: TGTGCCTGGAGGCGCGGGAGGCCCCCAGATACGCAGTATTTT.

The chain has TRBV7-2 and TRBJ2-1; D gene unclear. Trimming stripped 7 bases from V and 0 bases from J, with 16 bases between. Germline loops: CDR1 SGHTA, CDR2 FQGNSA. The CDR3 extends over 16 amino acids. CDR3 bases: TGTGCCAGCACTCTCCCTGGTGGGCGCTCCTACAATGAGCAGTTCTTC. This gives the protein CASTLPGGRSYNEQFF. The whole variable domain, filled in from reference TRBV7-2 and TRBJ2-1, reads GAGVSQSPSNKVTEKGKDVELRCDPISGHTALYWYRQSLGQGLEFLIYFQGNSAPDKSGLPSDRFSAERTGGSVSTLTIQRTQQEDSAVYLCASTLPGGRSYNEQFFGPGTRLTVL.